Below, 18 T cell receptor beta chains from the same sample are listed, as sequenced in a study of control samples from healthy donors and cancer patients. Sequencing was performed with immunoSEQ multiplex PCR; in TCRdb, only in-frame clones are kept and a portion is missing. The table shows about 180,000 clones, with 80% to 95% occurring only once. The sequencing input was blood. These receptors all come from a woman aged 40 to 50 in good health.

The chain has TRBV10-3 and TRBJ2-3, with D unresolved. With 6 bases removed from V and 2 bases from J, the gap between germline ends came to 3 bases. CDR3 length equals 11 residues. Germline CDR1 reads ENHRY; CDR2 reads SYGVKD. The CDR3, as DNA: TGTGCCATCAGCAACACAGATACGCAGTATTTT. Translated: CAISNTDTQYF.

V and J are TRBV6-5 and TRBJ2-3, with D perhaps being TRBD1 or TRBD2 (5 bases each). Deletions cut 7 bases from V and 8 bases from J, with 16 bases between. The length of the CDR3 is 13 residues. Per the germline V gene, CDR1 is MNHEY and CDR2 is SVGAGI. The DNA of the CDR3 is TGTGCCAGCACCGGGGACGGGGCGGTTACGCAGTATTTT. Translation: CASTGDGAVTQYF.

V usage is TRBV5-1 and J usage is TRBJ2-1; D is possibly TRBD1 or TRBD2 (5 bases each). The CDR3 totals 15 residues. Germline CDR1 and CDR2: SGHRS and YFSETQ. V gave up 0 bases and J gave up 7 bases, with 14 bases separating them. The CDR3 DNA is TGCGCCAGCAGCTTGGAGGGGTTCCCGGGGAATGAGCAGTTCTTC. This gives the protein CASSLEGFPGNEQFF.

The V call is TRBV12-3 or TRBV12-4, the J call TRBJ1-2; a weak D match, TRBD1 (6 bases). The CDR3 loop spans 12 amino acids. V shed 6 bases and J shed 8 bases, with 13 bases lying between them. CDR3 sequence (DNA): TGTGCCAGCAGCATAGGGGGGTGGGGCTACACCTTC. Amino acids: CASSIGGWGYTF.

The V gene is TRBV6-5, the J gene TRBJ2-7; no clear D. This CDR3 comprises 13 residues. Trimming took off 0 bases at V and 7 bases at J, with 10 bases between the two ends. CDR1 and CDR2 from the germline V gene are MNHEY and SVGAGI. CDR3 in DNA: TGTGCCAGCAGTTACTCAACCTACGCTGAGCAGTACTTC. Encoded protein: CASSYSTYAEQYF.

The genes are TRBV6-1 and TRBJ2-3; TRBD1 might be the D (6 bases). Between the trimmed V and J ends, which lost 3 bases and 0 bases, there was a span of 19 bases. Germline CDR1 reads MNHNS; CDR2 reads SASEGT. The CDR3 is 18 amino acids. CDR3 loop: CASSEGAWALKSTDTQYF. The CDR3 nucleotides read TGTGCCAGCAGTGAGGGGGCGTGGGCCCTGAAGAGCACAGATACGCAGTATTTT.

The chain has TRBV2 and TRBJ1-4, with TRBD1 as a possible D gene (5 bases). In germline, CDR1 is SNHLY, CDR2 FYNNEI. The V end lost 6 bases, the J end lost 6 bases, and 8 bases lay between the germline ends. The CDR3 sequence is 12 residues long. The CDR3 DNA reads TGTGCCAGCAGACAAGGGGATGAAAAACTGTTTTTT. Its translation: CASRQGDEKLFF.

The chain links TRBV28 to TRBJ2-2; TRBD1 might be the D (5 bases). The CDR3 runs to 13 residues. V was clipped by 7 bases and J by 6 bases, with 12 bases between them. Per the germline V gene, CDR1 is MDHEN and CDR2 is SYDVKM. As DNA, the CDR3 is TGTGCCAGCACCCAAGGGGTAGCCGGGGAGCTGTTTTTT. Translation gives CASTQGVAGELFF.

The chain uses TRBV12-3 or TRBV12-4 and TRBJ1-4; D is uncertain. CDR3 length equals 12 residues. Trimming took 6 bases from V and 8 from J, leaving 10 bases between them. The CDR3 loop is CASSPTQEKLFF. CDR3 DNA: TGTGCCAGCAGCCCGACACAAGAAAAACTGTTTTTT.

The rearrangement joins TRBV7-9 to TRBJ1-1; 7 bases match TRBD1. J lost 11 bases, V lost 5 bases, and 14 bases had no gene match. The CDR3 loop spans 14 amino acids. Per the germline V gene, CDR1 is SEHNR and CDR2 is FQNEAQ (reference sequence). CDR3 nucleotide sequence: TGTGCCAGCAGCCCCAGGCCAGGGGGGGACTACGCTTTCTTT. Its translation is CASSPRPGGDYAFF.

The chain couples TRBV6-5 to TRBJ2-7, with D possibly TRBD2 on 5 matching bases. The V gene's germline CDR1 is MNHEY and CDR2 SVGAGI. The CDR3 spans 13 residues. Trimming shortened V by 6 bases and J by 0 bases, and 9 bases separated the two germline ends. CDR3 DNA sequence: TGTGCCAGCAGACAAGAGGGCTCCTACGAGCAGTACTTC. Translation gives CASRQEGSYEQYF.

The chain couples TRBV3-1 (or the pseudogene TRBV3-2) to TRBJ1-1; D may be TRBD1 (5 bases). Germline assignment: CDR1 LGHDT and CDR2 YNNKEL (reference sequence). CDR3 length: 14 amino acids. With 3 bases removed from V and 4 bases from J, the gap between germline ends came to 12 bases. CDR3 protein: CASSQNRGRTEAFF. The CDR3 bases are TGTGCCAGCAGCCAGAACCGGGGCCGCACTGAAGCTTTCTTT.

This clone was detected once. The chain joins TRBV3-1 (or the pseudogene TRBV3-2) to TRBJ2-2; perhaps TRBD1 as D (5 bases). The CDR3 is 14 residues long. V was shortened by 1 base and J by 3 bases, with 6 bases between the two germline ends. Germline V gives CDR1 LGHDT, CDR2 YNNKEL (reference sequence). The CDR3 sequence: CASSQGQYTGELFF. CDR3 in DNA: TGTGCCAGCAGCCAAGGACAGTACACCGGGGAGCTGTTTTTT.

The chain recombines TRBV4-2 with TRBJ2-7; 13 bases fit TRBD2. The CDR3 extends over 18 amino acids. V trimming: 4 bases; J trimming: 3 bases; junction bases outside the gene matches: 12. CDR1 and CDR2 from the germline V gene are LGHNA and YNFKEQ. CDR3 in amino acids: CASSLTSGGAGSNYEQYF. The CDR3 nucleotides read TGTGCCAGCAGCCTTACTAGCGGGGGGGCCGGATCTAACTACGAGCAGTACTTC.

The chain combines TRBV6-5 with TRBJ2-5; D gene uncertain. The CDR3 has 11 amino acids. Per germline, CDR1 MNHEY and CDR2 SVGAGI. The ends were cut back, 7 bases at V and 3 bases at J, with 6 bases in the middle. CDR3 DNA: TGTGCCAGCACTAACGAAGAGACCCAGTACTTC. Its protein product is CASTNEETQYF.

The rearrangement uses TRBV12-3 or TRBV12-4 and TRBJ2-7, with TRBD1 as a possible D gene (6 bases). CDR3 length: 13 residues. V lost 6 bases and J 5 bases, leaving 14 bases between the germline ends. The CDR3 loop is CASRPDRFNEQYF. In DNA form, the CDR3 reads TGTGCCAGCAGACCCGACAGGTTTAACGAGCAGTACTTC.

This clone appeared once. This sequence joins TRBV3-1 (or the pseudogene TRBV3-2) and TRBJ2-1; 13 bases are shared with TRBD2. The germline V gene has CDR1 LGHDT and CDR2 YNNKEL (reference sequence). The CDR3 covers 16 residues. Trimming cost V 4 bases and J 6 bases; bases outside gene matches: 6. The CDR3 region has the DNA TGTGCCAGCAGCCTTCGGACTAGCGGGGGCCTCAATGAGCAGTTCTTC. Protein sequence: CASSLRTSGGLNEQFF.

This chain links TRBV6-5 with TRBJ1-5; maybe TRBD1 (5 bases). The CDR3 spans 14 residues. CDR1 MNHEY and CDR2 SVGAGI come from the germline V gene. Trimming cost V 11 bases and J 5 bases, with 19 bases left between them. The CDR3 coding sequence is TGTGCCGGAGCGGGGCAGGGTTATGATCAGCCCCAGCATTTT. Protein product: CAGAGQGYDQPQHF.